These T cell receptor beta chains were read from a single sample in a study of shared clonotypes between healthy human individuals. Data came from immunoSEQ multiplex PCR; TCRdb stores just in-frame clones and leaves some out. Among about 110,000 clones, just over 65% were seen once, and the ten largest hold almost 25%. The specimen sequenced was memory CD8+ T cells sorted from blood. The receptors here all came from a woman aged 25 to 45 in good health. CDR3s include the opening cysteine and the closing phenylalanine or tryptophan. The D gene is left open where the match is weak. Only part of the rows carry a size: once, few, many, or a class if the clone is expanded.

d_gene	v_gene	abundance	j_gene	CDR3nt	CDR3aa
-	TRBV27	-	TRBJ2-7	TGTGCCAGCAGTTTAATAATAAGGGGCCCTGGCGAGCAGTACTTC	CASSLIIRGPGEQYF
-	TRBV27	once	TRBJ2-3	TGTGCCAGCAGTTTACTTAGCGCTAACCCTAGCACAGATACGCAGTATTTT	CASSLLSANPSTDTQYF
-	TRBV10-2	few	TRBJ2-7	TGCGCCAGCAGTGAGTCAGCGCAGACCTACGAGCAGTACTTC	CASSESAQTYEQYF
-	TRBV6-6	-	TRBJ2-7	TGTGCCAGCAGTTTTTTGTCCTCTCTACCCTACGAGCAGTACTTC	CASSFLSSLPYEQYF
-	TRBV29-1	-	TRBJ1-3	TGCAGCGCTGGCGGGGACCCCTCTGGAAACACCATATATTTT	CSAGGDPSGNTIYF
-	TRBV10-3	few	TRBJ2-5	TGTGCCATCAGTGAGTCGCCCGCCCCCCAAGAGACCCAGTACTTC	CAISESPAPQETQYF
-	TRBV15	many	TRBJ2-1	TGTGCCACCAGCAGAGATGGAGAGACGAGTAATGAGCAGTTCTTC	CATSRDGETSNEQFF
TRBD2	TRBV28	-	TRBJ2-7	TGTGCCAGCAGGTCTAGCGGGACGTTCTCCTACGAGCAGTACTTC	CASRSSGTFSYEQYF
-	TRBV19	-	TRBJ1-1	TGTGCCAGTAGTTTAGGGGAGGGAAACACTGAAGCTTTCTTT	CASSLGEGNTEAFF
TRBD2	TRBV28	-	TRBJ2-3	TGTGCCAGCGAAGGCGGGAGGGATACGCAGTATTTT	CASEGGRDTQYF
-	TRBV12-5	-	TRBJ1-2	TGTGCTAGTGGTACCCTCTTGGGGGGCTACACCTTC	CASGTLLGGYTF
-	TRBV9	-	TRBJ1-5	TGTGCCAGCAGCGTAGGAACAGGGCTTGGGGAGCCCCAGCATTTT	CASSVGTGLGEPQHF
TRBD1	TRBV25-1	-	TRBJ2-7	TGTGCCAGCAGGTCGGGACAGGGGAAGCACGAGCAGTACTTC	CASRSGQGKHEQYF
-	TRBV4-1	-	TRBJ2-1	TGCGCCAGCAGCCAAGATCCCCCTTCCTACAATGAGCAGTTCTTC	CASSQDPPSYNEQFF
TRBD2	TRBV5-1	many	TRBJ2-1	TGCGCCAGCAGCACCCATTGGACTAGCGGGCCGGCGGATGAGCAGTTCTTC	CASSTHWTSGPADEQFF
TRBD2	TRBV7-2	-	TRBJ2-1	TGTGCCAGCAGCCCCCGAGGGCTAGCGGGAGGTCGGGCCTACAATGAGCAGTTCTTC	CASSPRGLAGGRAYNEQFF
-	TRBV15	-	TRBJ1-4	TGTGCCACCAGCCCCCCCCATGGGAGAAATCGAGAAAAACTGTTTTTT	CATSPPHGRNREKLFF
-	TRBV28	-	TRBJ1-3	TGTGCCAGCAGTCCGTCTTGGGGAATAGGAACGAGCTCTGGAAACACCATATATTTT	CASSPSWGIGTSSGNTIYF
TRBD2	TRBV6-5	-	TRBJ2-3	TGTGCCAGCACGCGGGGCCGGGGGGTCACAGATACGCAGTATTTT	CASTRGRGVTDTQYF
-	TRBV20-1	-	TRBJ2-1	TGCAGTGCTATTGGGCAGAATGAGCAGTTCTTC	CSAIGQNEQFF
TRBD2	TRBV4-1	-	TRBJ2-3	TGCGCCAGCAGCCAAGCCCTCCGGACTAGCGGTTTCACAGATACGCAGTATTTT	CASSQALRTSGFTDTQYF
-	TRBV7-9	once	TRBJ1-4	TGTGCCACCCAGGAGCCTGCCCGGGAAAAACTGTTTTTT	CATQEPAREKLFF
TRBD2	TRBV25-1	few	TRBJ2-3	TGTGCCAGCAGTGAGCCAACTAGCGGACCCGGGGGCCATGATACGCAGTATTTT	CASSEPTSGPGGHDTQYF
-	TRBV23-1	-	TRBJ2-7	TGCGCCAGCAGCCCCTTCTATCCGGCTAAGGGCTCCTACGAGCAGTACTTC	CASSPFYPAKGSYEQYF
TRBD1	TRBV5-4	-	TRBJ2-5	TGTGCCAGCAGCTTGGGTAGGGGGCGCATAGAGACCCAGTACTTC	CASSLGRGRIETQYF
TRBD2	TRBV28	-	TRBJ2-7	TGTGCCAGCACACGCAAACTCGGGAGGGCCTGGGAGCAGTACTTC	CASTRKLGRAWEQYF
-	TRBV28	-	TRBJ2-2	TGTGCCAGCAGTCCCCAAAGGGCGAACACCGGGGAGCTGTTTTTT	CASSPQRANTGELFF
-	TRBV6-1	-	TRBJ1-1	TGTGCCAGCATCCAAAGGGGGGGTCTGACTGGAGGAGCTTTCTTT	CASIQRGGLTGGAFF
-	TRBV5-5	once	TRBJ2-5	TGTGCCAGCAGCTTGAGAGGGGAAGAGACCCAGTACTTC	CASSLRGEETQYF
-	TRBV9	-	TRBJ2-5	TGTGCCAGCAGTGGTGTGGGGGTCCAAGAGACCCAGTACTTC	CASSGVGVQETQYF
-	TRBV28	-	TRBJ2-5	TGTGCCAGCAGTTTACGATTAGCGGAGGGGCAAGAGACCCAGTACTTC	CASSLRLAEGQETQYF
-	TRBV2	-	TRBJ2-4	TGTGCCAGCACCCGGGCGGGTGACACAGCCAAAAACATTCAGTACTTC	CASTRAGDTAKNIQYF
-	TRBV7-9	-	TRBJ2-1	TGTGCCAGCAGACAAAAGGGCTGGTCGGCGGATGAGCAGTTCTTC	CASRQKGWSADEQFF
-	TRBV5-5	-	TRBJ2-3	TGTGCCAGCAGCCCATCCCGAATTCTTCCAGATACGCAGTATTTT	CASSPSRILPDTQYF
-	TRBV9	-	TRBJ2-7	TGTGCCAGCAGCGTAGATAGCGGAGGCTCCTACGAGCAGTACTTC	CASSVDSGGSYEQYF
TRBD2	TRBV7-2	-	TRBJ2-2	TGTGCCAGCAGCTTACAAGCGGGGGACACCGGGGAGCTGTTTTTT	CASSLQAGDTGELFF
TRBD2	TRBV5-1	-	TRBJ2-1	TGCGCCAGCAGCTTGCTTCCGACTAGCGGGAGGAGCGATGAGCAGTTCTTC	CASSLLPTSGRSDEQFF
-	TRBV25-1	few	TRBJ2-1	TGTGCCAGCAGTGAATTCCAGGGCTCCAATGAGCAGTTCTTC	CASSEFQGSNEQFF
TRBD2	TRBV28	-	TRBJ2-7	TGTGCCAGCAGTCCCGCCCTAGCGGGAGGCTTGGAAGAGCAGTACTTC	CASSPALAGGLEEQYF
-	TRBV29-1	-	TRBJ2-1	TGCAGCGTTGGGTCGGGGGAGGACAATGAGCAGTTCTTC	CSVGSGEDNEQFF
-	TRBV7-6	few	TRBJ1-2	TGTGCCAGCAGCCCTTCAATTTTCTCCGAGACGCATGGCTACACCTTC	CASSPSIFSETHGYTF
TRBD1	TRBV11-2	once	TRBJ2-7	TGTGCCAGCAGCCAGGGACAGGCCCCGTACTTC	CASSQGQAPYF
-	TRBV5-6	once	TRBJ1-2	TGTGCCAGCAGCTTTCTGATCGGGGCCTCGGATGGCTACACCTTC	CASSFLIGASDGYTF
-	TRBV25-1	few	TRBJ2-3	TGTGCCAGCAGTGAACCCCGAACGGGCACAGATACGCAGTATTTT	CASSEPRTGTDTQYF
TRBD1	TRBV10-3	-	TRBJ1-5	TGTGCCAGCAGGACAGGGGGAGAGGGCAATCAGCCCCAGCATTTT	CASRTGGEGNQPQHF
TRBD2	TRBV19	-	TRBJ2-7	TGTGCCAGTGGGACTAGCGGGAGACTGGGCTACGAGCAGTACTTC	CASGTSGRLGYEQYF
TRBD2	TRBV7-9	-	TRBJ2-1	TGTGCCAGCAGCTTAGGTGGTAGCGGGGCGCAGTTCTTC	CASSLGGSGAQFF
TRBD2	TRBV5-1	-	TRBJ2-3	TGCGCCAGCAGCAGTAATAGCGGGAGGGCCCCAGATACGCAGTATTTT	CASSSNSGRAPDTQYF
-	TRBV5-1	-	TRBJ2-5	TGCGCCAGCAGCTTGGGGGGCTCAGGGAGGTGGCAAGAGACCCAGTACTTC	CASSLGGSGRWQETQYF
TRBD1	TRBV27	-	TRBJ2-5	TGTGCCAGCAGTACCGGACAGGGGTTGACCCAGTACTTC	CASSTGQGLTQYF